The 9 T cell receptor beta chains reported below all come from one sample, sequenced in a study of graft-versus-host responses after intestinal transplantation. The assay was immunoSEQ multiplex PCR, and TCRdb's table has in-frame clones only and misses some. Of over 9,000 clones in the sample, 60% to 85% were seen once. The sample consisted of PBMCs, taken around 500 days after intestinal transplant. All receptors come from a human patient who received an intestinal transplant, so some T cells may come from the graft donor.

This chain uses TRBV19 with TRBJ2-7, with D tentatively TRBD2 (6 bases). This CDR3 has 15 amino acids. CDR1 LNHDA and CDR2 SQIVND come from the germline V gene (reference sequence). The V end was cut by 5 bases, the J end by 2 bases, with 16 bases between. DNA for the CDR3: TGTGCCAGTAGTGCATCGGGAGCTTCTCCCTACGAGCAGTACTTC. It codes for CASSASGASPYEQYF.

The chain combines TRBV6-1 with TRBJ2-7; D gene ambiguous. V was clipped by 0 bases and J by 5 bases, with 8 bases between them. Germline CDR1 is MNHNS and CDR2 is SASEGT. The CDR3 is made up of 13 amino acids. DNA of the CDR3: TGTGCCAGCAGTGAAGCAGGTGTCGACGAGCAGTACTTC. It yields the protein CASSEAGVDEQYF.

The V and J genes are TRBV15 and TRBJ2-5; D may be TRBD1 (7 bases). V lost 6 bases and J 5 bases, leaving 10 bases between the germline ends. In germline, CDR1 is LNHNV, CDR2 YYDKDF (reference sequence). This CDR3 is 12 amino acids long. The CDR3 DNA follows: TGTGCCACCAGGACAGGGAGGGAGACCCAGTACTTC. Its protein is CATRTGRETQYF.

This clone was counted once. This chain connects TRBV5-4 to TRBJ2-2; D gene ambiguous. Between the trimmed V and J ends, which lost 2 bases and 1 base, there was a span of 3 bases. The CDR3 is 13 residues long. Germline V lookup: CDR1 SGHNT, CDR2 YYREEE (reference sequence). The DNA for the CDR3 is TGTGCCAGCAGCTTCTGGAACACCGGGGAGCTGTTTTTT. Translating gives CASSFWNTGELFF.

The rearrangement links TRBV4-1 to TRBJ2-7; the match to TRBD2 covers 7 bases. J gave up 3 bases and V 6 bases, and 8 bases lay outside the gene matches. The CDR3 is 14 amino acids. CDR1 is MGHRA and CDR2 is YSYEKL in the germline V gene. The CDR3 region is CASRTSERGYEQYF. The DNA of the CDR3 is TGCGCCAGCAGAACTTCTGAGCGGGGCTACGAGCAGTACTTC.

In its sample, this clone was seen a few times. The CDR3 DNA is TGTGCCAGTAGTATAGGGGCTCAGCCCCAGCATTTT. The encoded protein is CASSIGAQPQHF. V is TRBV19 and J is TRBJ1-5; D call uncertain. The CDR3 contains 12 residues. Trimming removed 1 base at V and 6 bases at J, with 4 bases between. Per germline, CDR1 LNHDA and CDR2 SQIVND (reference sequence).

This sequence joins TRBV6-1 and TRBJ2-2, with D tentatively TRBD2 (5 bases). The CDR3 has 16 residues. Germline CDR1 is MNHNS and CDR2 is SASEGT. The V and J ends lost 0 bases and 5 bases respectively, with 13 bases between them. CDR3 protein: CASSEAGEMRTGELFF. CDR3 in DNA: TGTGCCAGCAGTGAAGCCGGGGAGATGAGAACCGGGGAGCTGTTTTTT.

Written as DNA, the CDR3 is TGCGCCAGCAGCGGAAGGAACGGAATTCAAGAGACCCAGTACTTC. It yields the protein CASSGRNGIQETQYF. The chain couples TRBV5-1 to TRBJ2-5; D is unclear. Per germline, CDR1 SGHRS and CDR2 YFSETQ. The V gene lost 4 bases and the J gene lost 2 bases, with 15 bases spanning the gap. The CDR3 spans 15 residues.

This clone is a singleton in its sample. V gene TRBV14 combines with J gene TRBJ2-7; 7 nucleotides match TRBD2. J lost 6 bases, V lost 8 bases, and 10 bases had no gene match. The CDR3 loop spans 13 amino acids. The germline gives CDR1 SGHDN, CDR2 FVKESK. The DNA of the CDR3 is TGTGCCAGCCCCCTCATGGGACTACCCGAGCAGTACTTC. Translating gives CASPLMGLPEQYF.